The 32 T cell receptor beta chains given below trace back to one sample, sequenced in a study of OX40 agonist ivuxolimab in advanced cancers. This table comes from immunoSEQ multiplex PCR, and its TCRdb copy is limited to in-frame clones, with some not included. The repertoire holds approximately 68,000 clones, with 75% to 90% as singletons. This specimen consisted of CD4+ or CD8+ T cells sorted from blood, obtained in a trial of the OX40 agonist ivuxolimab. These receptors were collected from an adult with an advanced solid tumor such as melanoma, head and neck, liver or kidney cancer.

The chain has TRBV29-1 and TRBJ1-1, with TRBD1 as a possible D gene (5 bases). The CDR3 runs to 12 residues. CDR1 SQVTM and CDR2 ANQGSEA come from the germline V gene. The germline V and J ends were trimmed by 6 bases and 2 bases, with 10 bases remaining between them. This CDR3 is CSVVGTNTEAFF. DNA of the CDR3: TGCAGCGTAGTGGGGACTAACACTGAAGCTTTCTTT.

In DNA, the CDR3 is TGCGCCAGCAGCCCATGGACAGGGTCTAATGAAAAACTGTTTTTT. Translated: CASSPWTGSNEKLFF. The chain joins TRBV5-1 to TRBJ1-4; 8 nucleotides line up with TRBD1. Trimming took 4 bases from V and 3 from J; bases not matched to a gene: 5. The CDR3 consists of 15 residues. Germline CDR1 and CDR2: SGHRS and YFSETQ.

This chain connects TRBV27 to TRBJ1-1; D gene ambiguous. The V gene lost 6 bases and the J gene lost 2 bases, with 4 bases spanning the gap. This CDR3 has 11 amino acids. The germline V gene has CDR1 MNHEY and CDR2 SMNVEV (reference sequence). The DNA for the CDR3 is TGTGCCAGCAGATCCAACACTGAAGCTTTCTTT. Protein: CASRSNTEAFF.

The genes are TRBV9 and TRBJ1-1, with D uncertain. The CDR3 totals 14 residues. Germline V gives CDR1 SGDLS, CDR2 YYNGEE. V was trimmed by 5 bases and J by 0 bases, leaving 11 bases between them. CDR3 nucleotide sequence: TGTGCCAGCAGTCCGCGCTCATTGAACACTGAAGCTTTCTTT. It codes for CASSPRSLNTEAFF.

The chain uses TRBV19 and TRBJ2-6; TRBD1 aligns across 7 bases. V trimming: 7 bases; J trimming: 0 bases; junction bases outside the gene matches: 6. CDR3 length equals 16 residues. In germline, CDR1 is LNHDA, CDR2 SQIVND (reference sequence). The CDR3 spells CASTPGQLSGANVLTF. DNA for the CDR3: TGTGCCAGTACTCCGGGACAGCTCTCTGGGGCCAACGTCCTGACTTTC.

The gene calls are TRBV6-1 and TRBJ2-3, with D perhaps TRBD2 (5 bases). The CDR3 has 16 amino acids. Per germline, CDR1 MNHNS and CDR2 SASEGT. Trimming took 4 bases from V and 4 from J, leaving 18 bases between them. The CDR3 loop reads CASSGEWQPFPDTQYF. CDR3 DNA: TGTGCCAGCAGTGGGGAGTGGCAGCCCTTCCCAGATACGCAGTATTTT.

This clone was observed a handful of times. The chain employs TRBV6-1 and TRBJ2-7; a possible D gene is TRBD2 (5 bases). Germline CDR1 and CDR2: MNHNS and SASEGT. V lost 3 bases and J 3 bases, leaving 12 bases between the germline ends. CDR3 length: 14 residues. Here the CDR3 DNA reads TGTGCCAGCAGTGATCCTAGCTTACTCTACGAGCAGTACTTC. Its translation is CASSDPSLLYEQYF.

The rearrangement joins TRBV4-1 to TRBJ1-2, with 7 positions matching TRBD1. Germline V gives CDR1 MGHRA, CDR2 YSYEKL. The V segment lost 4 bases and the J segment 4 bases; nucleotides outside the gene matches: 6. The CDR3 is 14 amino acids. The CDR3, as DNA: TGCGCCAGCAGCCCGGGGACAGCTCTCTATGGCTACACCTTC. Its protein is CASSPGTALYGYTF.

The V call is TRBV7-7, the J call TRBJ2-5, with 10 bases fitting TRBD1. The CDR3 covers 15 residues. Trimming cost V 4 bases and J 4 bases; bases outside gene matches: 6. Per germline, CDR1 SSHAT and CDR2 FNYEAQ (reference sequence). The chain's CDR3 is CASSSRGTGVETQYF. The CDR3 nucleotides are TGTGCCAGCAGCTCCCGAGGGACAGGGGTAGAGACCCAGTACTTC.

The chain combines TRBV11-2 with TRBJ2-7; 12 bases fit TRBD2. The trim removed 0 bases at V and 0 bases at J, leaving 3 bases unmatched. There are 17 residues in the CDR3. From germline, CDR1 is SGHAT and CDR2 FQNNGV. Here the CDR3 DNA reads TGTGCCAGCAGCTTAGATCGGGGACTAGCGGGCTCCTACGAGCAGTACTTC. Translating it yields CASSLDRGLAGSYEQYF.

The chain employs TRBV5-6 and TRBJ2-5; D perhaps matches TRBD2 (6 bases). Germline CDR1 and CDR2: SGHDT and YYEEEE. V was cut by 0 bases and J by 4 bases, with 19 bases left in between. This CDR3 contains 17 residues. The CDR3 here is CASSLAGRPNTRETQYF. Here the CDR3 DNA reads TGTGCCAGCAGCTTGGCCGGGAGACCCAACACGAGAGAGACCCAGTACTTC.

This sequence joins TRBV4-3 and TRBJ1-4, with D tentatively TRBD1 (6 bases). This CDR3 is 15 amino acids long. Germline V gene lookup returns CDR1 LGHNA and CDR2 YSLEER. V was clipped by 0 bases and J by 10 bases, with 15 bases between them. The CDR3 sequence is CASSQDKQGGIKLFF. DNA for the CDR3: TGCGCCAGCAGCCAAGATAAACAGGGCGGTATAAAACTGTTTTTT.

The CDR3 DNA reads as TGTGCCAGCAGGAAGGGCGAGCAGGGCTCTGAAGCTTTCTTT. It is translated as CASRKGEQGSEAFF. The chain links TRBV6-1 to TRBJ1-1, with D perhaps matching TRBD1 (5 bases). CDR3 size: 14 residues. The V gene lost 6 bases and the J gene lost 6 bases, with 17 bases spanning the gap. Germline V CDR1 and CDR2: MNHNS, SASEGT.

The rearrangement joins TRBV7-2 to TRBJ2-1; no reliable D call. Trimming cost V 4 bases and J 6 bases, with 13 bases left between them. The CDR3 length is 14 residues. The germline V gene encodes CDR1 SGHTA and CDR2 FQGNSA. Here the CDR3 DNA reads TGTGCCAGCAGCTCTATGTCAGGCAGCAATGAGCAGTTCTTC. Amino acid sequence: CASSSMSGSNEQFF.

This sequence joins TRBV11-3 and TRBJ2-5, with no clear D. CDR1 and CDR2 from the germline V gene are SGHNT and YENEEA. The CDR3 totals 16 residues. V was pared by 4 bases and J by 2 bases, with 17 bases between. The CDR3 nucleotides are TGTGCCAGCAGCTCCCTACGGCCATTTTTTCAAGAGACCCAGTACTTC. As protein: CASSSLRPFFQETQYF.

This sequence joins TRBV18 and TRBJ1-1; 7 bases are shared with TRBD1. Germline assignment: CDR1 KGHSH and CDR2 LQKENI. Trimming cost V 0 bases and J 6 bases; bases outside gene matches: 7. The CDR3 runs 15 residues. Here the CDR3 DNA reads TGTGCCAGCTCACCACCTAGTCAGGGGGATTCTGAAGCTTTCTTT. It translates to CASSPPSQGDSEAFF.

In this sample, this clone turned up a few times. The chain couples TRBV19 to TRBJ1-5, with 11 bases fitting TRBD1. With V trimmed by 4 bases and J by 6 bases, 2 bases remained unmatched. Germline V gene data show CDR1 as LNHDA and CDR2 as SQIVND (reference sequence). This CDR3 region has 14 residues. CDR3 protein: CASSTGTGGQPQHF. CDR3 in DNA: TGTGCCAGTAGTACCGGGACAGGGGGTCAGCCCCAGCATTTT.

J is TRBJ2-7 and V is TRBV5-4; 11 bases are shared with TRBD2. The germline V gene has CDR1 SGHNT and CDR2 YYREEE (reference sequence). Losses at the gene ends were 4 bases for V and 4 bases for J; bases not matched to a gene: 10. CDR3 length: 16 amino acids. The CDR3 spells CASSRGLAGGQYEQYF. For the CDR3, the DNA is TGTGCCAGCAGCCGAGGCTTAGCGGGGGGGCAGTACGAGCAGTACTTC.

V usage is TRBV7-8 and J usage is TRBJ2-1; 8 bases are shared with TRBD2. Trimming cost V 1 base and J 7 bases; bases outside gene matches: 3. Germline CDR1 is SGHVS and CDR2 is FQNEAQ. This CDR3 contains 14 residues. CDR3: CASSLGVAGNEQFF. The CDR3 bases are TGTGCCAGCAGCTTAGGGGTAGCGGGAAATGAGCAGTTCTTC. The entire variable domain, with the rest obtained from reference TRBV7-8 and TRBJ2-1, is as follows: GAGVSQSPRYKVAKRGQDVALRCDPISGHVSLFWYQQALGQGPEFLTYFQNEAQLDKSGLPSDRFFAERPEGSVSTLKIQRTQQEDSAVYLCASSLGVAGNEQFFGPGTRLTVL.

The DNA of the CDR3 is TGTGCCAGCAGCTTAGGGGCCGGACAAGTATCCAAGCCCCAGCATTTT. The encoded protein is CASSLGAGQVSKPQHF. The chain links TRBV7-2 to TRBJ1-5, with D maybe TRBD1 (5 bases). CDR3 size: 16 residues. The V gene's germline CDR1 is SGHTA and CDR2 FQGNSA. With 1 base removed from V and 8 bases from J, the gap between germline ends came to 18 bases.

The chain recombines TRBV19 with TRBJ2-2, with D perhaps assigned TRBD1 or TRBD2 (5 bases each). Germline loops: CDR1 LNHDA, CDR2 SQIVND (reference sequence). Trimming stripped 8 bases from V and 6 bases from J, with 7 bases between. The CDR3 runs to 11 residues. The CDR3 sequence: CASRDPGELFF. As DNA, the CDR3 is TGTGCCAGTCGGGACCCCGGGGAGCTGTTTTTT.

This clone is medium-sized in the sample. This sample also contains other DNA sequences that code for the same CDR3. The rearrangement joins TRBV30 to TRBJ1-1, with 7 bases that match TRBD1. Germline assignment: CDR1 GTSNPN and CDR2 SVGIG (reference sequence). V dropped 7 bases and J dropped 5; count of bases not matched to a gene: 4. This CDR3 is built from 11 residues. The CDR3 DNA is TGTGCCTCAGGGGGGAGGACTGAAGCTTTCTTT. This encodes CASGGRTEAFF.

This rearrangement joins TRBV28 to TRBJ2-6; D gene unclear. V shed 4 bases and J shed 1 base, with 11 bases lying between them. This CDR3 has 16 residues. Germline CDR1 reads MDHEN; CDR2 reads SYDVKM. This CDR3 reads CASSWMTRSGANVLTF. The DNA for the CDR3 is TGTGCCAGCAGTTGGATGACGCGATCTGGGGCCAACGTCCTGACTTTC. Using reference TRBV28 and TRBJ2-6 for the parts outside the CDR3, the full variable domain is DVKVTQSSRYLVKRTGEKVFLECVQDMDHENMFWYRQDPGLGLRLIYFSYDVKMKEKGDIPEGYSVSREKKERFSLILESASTNQTSMYLCASSWMTRSGANVLTFGAGSRLTVL.

V gene TRBV6-5 combines with J gene TRBJ1-3; 7 positions agree with TRBD1. After removal of 5 bases from V and 0 bases from J, the junction contained 4 bases not matched to a gene. This CDR3 region has 15 residues. In germline, CDR1 is MNHEY, CDR2 SVGAGI. The CDR3 reads CASSGTVSSGNTIYF. The CDR3 region has the DNA TGTGCCAGCAGTGGGACAGTGAGCTCTGGAAACACCATATATTTT.

Concerning this clone: An end of the junction differs from the germline gene, which may be a read error. The V call is TRBV28, the J call TRBJ2-3, with TRBD1 as a possible D gene (6 bases). Germline V gives CDR1 MDHEN, CDR2 SYDVKM. This CDR3 contains 15 residues. The CDR3 protein is CASRAGGTITHTQYF. CDR3 nucleotide sequence: TGTGCCAGCAGGGCCGGTGGGACAATCACACATACGCAGTATTTT.

This clone was seen a few times. This chain connects TRBV19 to TRBJ1-1; D unresolved. The CDR3 consists of 13 residues. V dropped 6 bases and J dropped 5 bases, with 13 bases sitting between them. CDR1 is LNHDA and CDR2 is SQIVND in the germline V gene (reference sequence). The CDR3 is CASSSFFETEAFF. The CDR3 DNA reads as TGTGCCAGTAGCTCATTCTTTGAAACTGAAGCTTTCTTT.

The chain recombines TRBV4-1 with TRBJ2-5; D is unresolved. This CDR3 has 14 amino acids. CDR1 MGHRA and CDR2 YSYEKL come from the germline V gene. Trimming took 3 bases from V and 1 from J, leaving 9 bases between them. This CDR3 is CASSQQIRQETQYF. In nucleotides, the CDR3 is TGCGCCAGCAGCCAGCAGATTCGCCAAGAGACCCAGTACTTC.

The rearrangement uses TRBV6-6 and TRBJ1-2; D is unresolved. The CDR3 loop spans 13 amino acids. Germline V lookup: CDR1 MNHNY, CDR2 SVGAGI (reference sequence). V lost 5 bases to trimming and J lost 5 bases, with 12 bases between them. The CDR3 reads CASSPSQSYGYTF. The CDR3 DNA sequence: TGTGCCAGCAGTCCGTCACAGTCGTATGGCTACACCTTC.

This chain joins TRBV11-2 and TRBJ2-5; the D gene is possibly TRBD2 (6 bases). CDR1 and CDR2 from the germline V gene are SGHAT and FQNNGV. Trimming left V 4 bases short and J 4 bases short, with 10 bases between. This CDR3 spans 13 amino acids. The CDR3 protein is CASSSGLGETQYF. Written as DNA, the CDR3 is TGTGCCAGCAGCTCGGGACTTGGAGAGACCCAGTACTTC.

This clone was counted between two and nine times. The chain is built from TRBV6-1 and TRBJ2-7; D uncertain. Germline V CDR1 and CDR2: MNHNS, SASEGT. Trimming took 5 bases from V and 2 from J, leaving 10 bases between them. The CDR3 sequence is 13 residues long. This CDR3 reads CASSPSPAYEQYF. In nucleotides, the CDR3 is TGTGCCAGCAGTCCCTCTCCTGCCTACGAGCAGTACTTC.

CDR3 coding DNA: TGTGCCAGCTCACCAGTCGCGACCGGGGACACTGAAGCTTTCTTT. It codes for CASSPVATGDTEAFF. The V and J genes are TRBV18 and TRBJ1-1; D remains unclear. Germline CDR1 and CDR2: KGHSH and LQKENI. Trimming stripped 2 bases from V and 3 bases from J, with 13 bases between. The CDR3 extends over 15 amino acids.

This chain links TRBV18 with TRBJ2-7; D is unclear. This CDR3 spans 13 amino acids. Trimming shortened V by 0 bases and J by 6 bases, and 9 bases separated the two germline ends. Per the germline V gene, CDR1 is KGHSH and CDR2 is LQKENI. The CDR3 DNA reads TGTGCCAGCTCACCACCGGGCCTCTCCGAGCAGTACTTC. Amino acids: CASSPPGLSEQYF.